The 5 T cell receptor beta chains below all came from one sample that was sequenced in a study of blood T cells in healthy people across ages. Using a J-beta primer mix together with a sample-barcoded 5' primer, a second PCR was run for roughly 7 to 11 cycles. A single record per CDR3 protein comes from TCRdb applying MiXCR to the 5' RACE reads. The table has about 730,000 distinct CDR3 sequences, approximately 43% seen once. The sequenced material came from blood. These receptors were obtained from a woman aged 55 to 70 in good health.

This clonotype has just a few counts. The V and J genes are TRBV6-6 and TRBJ1-5; 9 positions agree with TRBD1. Germline trimming cut 1 base from V and 7 bases from J; bases unmatched to any gene: 8. This CDR3 is 16 amino acids long. The V gene's germline CDR1 is MNHNY and CDR2 SVGAGI (reference sequence). CDR3 in DNA: TGTGCCAGCAGTTACTTACAGGGGGCGGACGGACAGCCCCAGCATTTT. Translated, it gives CASSYLQGADGQPQHF.

The chain is built from TRBV7-2 and TRBJ2-7; D call uncertain. The length of the CDR3 is 14 residues. Looked up from germline, CDR1 is SGHTA and CDR2 is FQGNSA. Trimming removed 1 base at V and 5 bases at J, with 12 bases between. The CDR3 here is CASSLGSTVHEQYF. In DNA, the CDR3 is TGTGCCAGCAGCTTAGGTTCGACGGTCCACGAGCAGTACTTC.

The chain combines TRBV14 with TRBJ1-2; 11 nucleotides line up with TRBD1. This CDR3 spans 16 amino acids. Germline CDR1 is SGHDN and CDR2 is FVKESK. J lost 4 bases, V lost 3 bases, and 7 bases had no gene match. CDR3 DNA: TGTGCCAGCAGCCATGGAGGAGGGACAGGGGGCTATGGCTACACCTTC. This codes for CASSHGGGTGGYGYTF.

About this clonotype itself: A junction end diverges from the germline sequence, so it may reflect a read error. The J gene is TRBJ1-4, the V gene TRBV3-1, with 8 bases lining up with TRBD1. The V gene's germline CDR1 is LGHDT and CDR2 YNNKEL (reference sequence). The length of the CDR3 is 17 residues. The CDR3: CASSLYGQGGTNEKVFF. CDR3 sequence (DNA): TGTGCCAGCAGCCTCTACGGACAGGGCGGAACTAATGAAAAAGTGTTTTTT.

This clonotype came up many times. The V gene is TRBV5-1, the J gene TRBJ2-1, with D perhaps matching TRBD2 (5 bases). This CDR3 has 15 amino acids. The V gene lost 1 base and the J gene lost 6 bases, with 14 bases spanning the gap. CDR1 and CDR2 (germline): SGHRS, YFSETQ. CDR3 region: CASSLSGLGANEQFF. DNA of the CDR3: TGCGCCAGCAGCTTGTCTGGACTGGGTGCCAATGAGCAGTTCTTC.